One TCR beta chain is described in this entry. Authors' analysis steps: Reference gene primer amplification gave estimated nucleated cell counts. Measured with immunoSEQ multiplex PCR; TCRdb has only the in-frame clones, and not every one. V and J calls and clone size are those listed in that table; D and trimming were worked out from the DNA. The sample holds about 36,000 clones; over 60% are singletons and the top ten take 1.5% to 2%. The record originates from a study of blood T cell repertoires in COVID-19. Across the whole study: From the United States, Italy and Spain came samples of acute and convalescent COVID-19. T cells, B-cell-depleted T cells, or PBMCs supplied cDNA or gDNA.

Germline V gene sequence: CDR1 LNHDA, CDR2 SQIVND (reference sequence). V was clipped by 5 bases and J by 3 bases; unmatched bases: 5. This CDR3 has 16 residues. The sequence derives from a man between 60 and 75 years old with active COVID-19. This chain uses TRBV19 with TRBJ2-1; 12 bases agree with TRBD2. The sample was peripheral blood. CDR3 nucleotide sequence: TGTGCCAGTAGTTCCCAGACTAGCGGGGGCTACAATGAGCAGTTCTTC. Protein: CASSSQTSGGYNEQFF.